This T cell receptor (beta chain) emerged from a study of cytomegalovirus exposure and HLA in healthy donors. Concerning this clone itself: Its antigen is unknown.

Trimming cost V 4 bases and J 2 bases; bases outside gene matches: 11. The CDR3 spans 18 residues. The V gene's germline CDR1 is ENHRY and CDR2 SYGVKD. Study conclusions and caveats: Investigators reported some 150 TCR beta chains as tied to cytomegalovirus.

Vbeta (60) and Jbeta (13) primers were used in the PCR. In the authors' workflow: Unique TCR beta chains totaled 65 million to 95 million in a later count, with approximately 10 million of them shared. TCRdb's copy holds only in-frame clones and misses some; the assay was immunoSEQ multiplex PCR. V, J and clone size reflect that table, while D and trimming were determined from the DNA. The clone table shows about 200,000 clones, with the ten largest holding around 1.1%. Sequencing used PBMCs. The chain recombines TRBV10-3 with TRBJ2-5; 12 bases map to TRBD1. This sequence originates from a girl under 10 years old in good health and CMV-seropositive. The CDR3 region has the DNA TGTGCCATCAGTGGATCCCCTTCGGGACAGGGGGCTCAAGAGACCCAGTACTTC. This gives the protein CAISGSPSGQGAQETQYF.